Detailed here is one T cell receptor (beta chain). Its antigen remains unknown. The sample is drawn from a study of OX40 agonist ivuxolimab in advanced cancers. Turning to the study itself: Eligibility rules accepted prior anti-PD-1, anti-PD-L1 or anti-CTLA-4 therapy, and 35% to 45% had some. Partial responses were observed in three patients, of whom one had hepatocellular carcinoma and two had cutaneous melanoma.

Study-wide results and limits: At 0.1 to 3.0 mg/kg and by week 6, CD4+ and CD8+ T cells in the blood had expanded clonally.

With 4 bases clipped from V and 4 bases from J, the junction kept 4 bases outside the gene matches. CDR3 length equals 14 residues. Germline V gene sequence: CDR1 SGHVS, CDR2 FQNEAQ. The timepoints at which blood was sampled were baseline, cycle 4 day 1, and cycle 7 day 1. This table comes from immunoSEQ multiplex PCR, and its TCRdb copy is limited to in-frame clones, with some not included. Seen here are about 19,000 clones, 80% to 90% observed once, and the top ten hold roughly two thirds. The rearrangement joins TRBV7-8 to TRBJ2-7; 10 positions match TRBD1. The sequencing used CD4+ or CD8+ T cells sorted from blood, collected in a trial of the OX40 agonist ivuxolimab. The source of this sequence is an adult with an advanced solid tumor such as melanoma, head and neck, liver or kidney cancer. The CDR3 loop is CASSSRTGGYEQYF. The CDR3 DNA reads TGTGCCAGCAGCTCCAGGACAGGGGGTTACGAGCAGTACTTC.